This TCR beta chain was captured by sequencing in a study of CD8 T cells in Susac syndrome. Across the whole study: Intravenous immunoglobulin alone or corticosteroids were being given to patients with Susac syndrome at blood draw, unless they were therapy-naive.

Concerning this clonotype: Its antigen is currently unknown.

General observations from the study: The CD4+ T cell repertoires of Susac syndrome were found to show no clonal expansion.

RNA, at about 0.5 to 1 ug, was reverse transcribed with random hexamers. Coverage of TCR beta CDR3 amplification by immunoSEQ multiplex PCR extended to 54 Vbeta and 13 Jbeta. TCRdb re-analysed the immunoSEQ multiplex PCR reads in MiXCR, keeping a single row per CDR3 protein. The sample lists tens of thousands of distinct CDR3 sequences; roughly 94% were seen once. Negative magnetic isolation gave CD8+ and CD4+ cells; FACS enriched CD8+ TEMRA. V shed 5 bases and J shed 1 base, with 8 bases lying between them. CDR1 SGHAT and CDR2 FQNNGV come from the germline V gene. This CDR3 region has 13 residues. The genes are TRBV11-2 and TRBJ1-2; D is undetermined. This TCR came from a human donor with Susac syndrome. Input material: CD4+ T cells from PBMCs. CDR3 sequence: CASSPELNYGYTF. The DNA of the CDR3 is TGTGCCAGCAGCCCAGAGCTTAACTATGGCTACACCTTC.